The 23 T cell receptor beta chains in this list originate from one sample, sequenced in a study of T cell changes during pregnancy in multiple sclerosis. Profiled with immunoSEQ multiplex PCR; TCRdb holds only in-frame clones, not every one. The sample has roughly 35,000 clones; 88% are singletons. This material consisted of CD4+ T cells from peripheral blood mononuclear cells, taken before pregnancy. These TCRs come from a female donor with multiple sclerosis, enrolled in a pregnancy study.

The chain has TRBV7-9 and TRBJ1-2, with D possibly matching TRBD1 (5 bases). Germline V gives CDR1 SEHNR, CDR2 FQNEAQ (reference sequence). The V and J ends lost 5 bases and 9 bases respectively, with 16 bases between them. CDR3 length: 13 residues. DNA of the CDR3: TGTGCCAGCAGCCCCCCGGGACTCGTGCGCTACACCTTC. The encoded protein is CASSPPGLVRYTF.

This CDR3 is CASSFRGSGDTQYF. For the CDR3, the DNA is TGTGCCAGCAGCTTTCGAGGGAGTGGGGATACGCAGTATTTT. The gene calls are TRBV5-5 and TRBJ2-3; TRBD2 is a possible D gene (5 bases). CDR1 is SGHKS and CDR2 is YYEKEE in the germline V gene (reference sequence). Trimming pared 2 bases from V and 6 bases from J, leaving 13 bases between. CDR3 size: 14 residues.

This chain connects TRBV2 to TRBJ1-5; TRBD1 might be the D (6 bases). V was clipped by 3 bases and J by 4 bases, with 10 bases between them. The CDR3 covers 14 residues. CDR1 is SNHLY, CDR2 FYNNEI, per germline. The DNA of the CDR3 is TGTGCCAGCAGTGACGGGACATCTAATCAGCCCCAGCATTTT. Its protein product is CASSDGTSNQPQHF.

This rearrangement joins TRBV2 to TRBJ1-2; TRBD1 matches 7 bases. CDR1 and CDR2 (germline): SNHLY, FYNNEI. The length of the CDR3 is 13 residues. With 6 bases clipped from V and 8 bases from J, the junction kept 9 bases outside the gene matches. The CDR3 region has the DNA TGTGCCAGCAGAGACAGGGTTTTGGCGGGCTACACCTTC. The encoded protein is CASRDRVLAGYTF. Supplemented by reference TRBV2 and TRBJ1-2, the full variable domain reads EPEVTQTPSHQVTQMGQEVILRCVPISNHLYFYWYRQILGQKVEFLVSFYNNEISEKSEIFDDQFSVERPDGSNFTLKIRSTKLEDSAMYFCASRDRVLAGYTFGSGTRLTVV.

This sequence joins TRBV5-6 and TRBJ2-2; no clear D. CDR3 size: 13 residues. The V end was cut by 5 bases, the J end by 5 bases, with 10 bases between. Germline values: CDR1 SGHDT, CDR2 YYEEEE. CDR3 nucleotides: TGTGCCAGCAGTCGCGTCGGGACCGGGGAGCTGTTTTTT. This encodes CASSRVGTGELFF.

J is TRBJ2-7 and V is TRBV19; D might be TRBD1 (5 bases). The V end lost 4 bases, the J end lost 2 bases, and 9 bases lay between the germline ends. CDR3 length equals 13 residues. Looked up from germline, CDR1 is LNHDA and CDR2 is SQIVND (reference sequence). CDR3: CASSTTGTYEQYF. In nucleotides, the CDR3 is TGTGCCAGTAGTACCACAGGAACCTACGAGCAGTACTTC. The whole variable domain, filled in from reference TRBV19 and TRBJ2-7, reads DGGITQSPKYLFRKEGQNVTLSCEQNLNHDAMYWYRQDPGQGLRLIYYSQIVNDFQKGDIAEGYSVSREKKESFPLTVTSAQKNPTAFYLCASSTTGTYEQYFGPGTRLTVT.

This sequence joins TRBV6-1 and TRBJ2-1; 9 bases map to TRBD2. V was clipped by 2 bases and J by 3 bases; unmatched bases: 5. The CDR3 has 16 residues. Germline CDR1 and CDR2: MNHNS and SASEGT. The CDR3 DNA reads as TGTGCCAGCAGTGAACTGGCTAGCGGGATCTACAATGAGCAGTTCTTC. Its protein product is CASSELASGIYNEQFF.

V gene TRBV2 combines with J gene TRBJ2-5; D possibly corresponds to TRBD2 (5 bases). Trimming shortened V by 6 bases and J by 1 base, and 6 bases separated the two germline ends. The CDR3 contains 12 residues. Germline V lookup: CDR1 SNHLY, CDR2 FYNNEI. The CDR3 loop is CASRDFQETQYF. The CDR3 bases are TGTGCCAGCAGGGACTTCCAAGAGACCCAGTACTTC.

The V call is TRBV27, the J call TRBJ2-5; tentatively, D is TRBD1 (5 bases). This CDR3 has 13 amino acids. V was pared by 6 bases and J by 4 bases, with 12 bases between. Per the germline V gene, CDR1 is MNHEY and CDR2 is SMNVEV (reference sequence). CDR3 sequence (DNA): TGTGCCAGCAGCTGGTATGGGGCAGAGACCCAGTACTTC. Translated, it gives CASSWYGAETQYF.

The genes are TRBV7-2 and TRBJ1-4, with no clear D. CDR3 length equals 16 residues. V gave up 6 bases and J gave up 8 bases, with 22 bases separating them. Germline-derived CDR1 and CDR2 are SGHTA and FQGNSA. The DNA of the CDR3 is TGTGCCAGCAGTCTTACGGCGGGCTTTGGGAGGGAAAAACTGTTTTTT. It is translated as CASSLTAGFGREKLFF.

The rearrangement joins TRBV5-1 to TRBJ2-7, with D unclear. Per the germline V gene, CDR1 is SGHRS and CDR2 is YFSETQ. This CDR3 region has 13 residues. The V gene lost 1 base and the J gene lost 3 bases, with 8 bases spanning the gap. The CDR3 reads CASSLTSYYEQYF. For the CDR3, the DNA is TGCGCCAGCAGCTTGACTTCCTACTACGAGCAGTACTTC.

The chain couples TRBV11-3 to TRBJ2-3; D might be TRBD1 (6 bases). Germline CDR1 is SGHNT and CDR2 is YENEEA. This CDR3 spans 16 amino acids. V dropped 3 bases and J dropped 4 bases, with 17 bases sitting between them. DNA of the CDR3: TGTGCCAGCAGCTTTGGGGTACAGGGTTTCGCAGATACGCAGTATTTT. This encodes CASSFGVQGFADTQYF.

The chain combines TRBV10-2 with TRBJ1-2; weak D call: TRBD1 (6 bases). This CDR3 is 14 amino acids long. Germline assignment: CDR1 WSHSY and CDR2 SAAADI. With 4 bases removed from V and 2 bases from J, the gap between germline ends came to 11 bases. The CDR3 coding sequence is TGCGCCAGCAGTGGGTACAGGGCAAACTATGGCTACACCTTC. This sequence encodes CASSGYRANYGYTF.

V and J are TRBV5-4 and TRBJ2-1, with TRBD2 identical over 11 bases. V lost 4 bases to trimming and J lost 11 bases; unmatched junction nucleotides: 8. Germline assignment: CDR1 SGHNT and CDR2 YYREEE (reference sequence). The CDR3 has 14 residues. The CDR3 spells CASSETGTSGQQFF. In DNA form, the CDR3 reads TGTGCCAGCAGCGAAACAGGGACTAGCGGACAGCAGTTCTTC.

The J gene is TRBJ2-1, the V gene TRBV7-2, with TRBD2 identical over 9 bases. From germline, CDR1 is SGHTA and CDR2 FQGNSA. CDR3 length: 14 residues. J gave up 8 bases and V 4 bases, and 6 bases lay outside the gene matches. The CDR3 region has the DNA TGTGCCAGCAGCTCCCCCAGCGGGAGGTATGAGCAGTTCTTC. Translated: CASSSPSGRYEQFF.

CDR3 sequence: CASRGGASGYNEQFF. The CDR3 nucleotides are TGTGCCAGCAGGGGCGGGGCTAGCGGGTACAATGAGCAGTTCTTC. V usage is TRBV5-8 and J usage is TRBJ2-1, with 8 nucleotides matching TRBD2. This CDR3 comprises 15 residues. V lost 5 bases and J lost 4; bases outside the gene matches: 8. Germline V gives CDR1 SGHTS, CDR2 YDEGEE.

The chain recombines TRBV19 with TRBJ1-5; 9 bases align to TRBD1. The J segment lost 1 base and the V segment lost 3 bases, leaving 10 bases of the junction unmatched. This CDR3 is built from 18 residues. Looked up from germline, CDR1 is LNHDA and CDR2 is SQIVND (reference sequence). The CDR3 is CASSILRTGASSNQPQHF. DNA for the CDR3: TGTGCCAGTAGTATCTTGAGGACAGGGGCTTCGAGCAATCAGCCCCAGCATTTT.

The J gene is TRBJ2-1, the V gene TRBV19; D is perhaps TRBD2 (5 bases). The CDR3 contains 16 residues. V dropped 7 bases and J dropped 4 bases, with 20 bases sitting between them. Germline values: CDR1 LNHDA, CDR2 SQIVND (reference sequence). In DNA, the CDR3 is TGTGCCAGTATGCCCCCACCGGGATGGCCTTACAATGAGCAGTTCTTC. Encoded protein: CASMPPPGWPYNEQFF.

The rearrangement joins TRBV18 to TRBJ2-4, with D perhaps TRBD1 (7 bases). The V end was cut by 4 bases, the J end by 14 bases, with 15 bases between. Germline values: CDR1 KGHSH, CDR2 LQKENI. The CDR3 spans 12 residues. This CDR3 reads CASSQQGTLEYF. The CDR3 region has the DNA TGTGCCAGCTCACAACAGGGGACTTTGGAGTACTTC.

The V gene is TRBV6-4, the J gene TRBJ2-1; 9 nucleotides align to TRBD2. The CDR3 totals 17 residues. Germline lookup yields CDR1 MRHNA and CDR2 SNTAGT. The trim removed 0 bases at V and 4 bases at J, leaving 7 bases unmatched. The CDR3 region has the DNA TGTGCCAGCAGTGACTCTCCAGGCCTAGCGGGATACAATGAGCAGTTCTTC. This sequence encodes CASSDSPGLAGYNEQFF.

This rearrangement joins TRBV5-1 to TRBJ2-6; D is ambiguous. The length of the CDR3 is 16 residues. Germline V gives CDR1 SGHRS, CDR2 YFSETQ. V shed 0 bases and J shed 0 bases, with 7 bases lying between them. The CDR3 DNA follows: TGCGCCAGCAGCTTGGATGTCCTCTCTGGGGCCAACGTCCTGACTTTC. It translates to CASSLDVLSGANVLTF.

This chain uses TRBV6-1 with TRBJ1-2; D might be TRBD1 (6 bases). The germline V gene has CDR1 MNHNS and CDR2 SASEGT. V was clipped by 7 bases and J by 4 bases, with 19 bases between them. The CDR3 sequence is 15 residues long. The CDR3 DNA sequence: TGTGCCAGCACTTCTCTTGGGGGCTCGGGCTATGGCTACACCTTC. Protein product: CASTSLGGSGYGYTF.

This clone was counted once. This rearrangement joins TRBV5-1 to TRBJ2-1; 14 nucleotides align to TRBD2. Germline loops: CDR1 SGHRS, CDR2 YFSETQ. J was trimmed by 5 bases and V by 0 bases; bases with no gene match: 4. The CDR3 has 17 amino acids. In DNA form, the CDR3 reads TGCGCCAGCAGCTTGGGGGGACTAGCGGGGGATGACAATGAGCAGTTCTTC. This sequence encodes CASSLGGLAGDDNEQFF.